This T cell receptor (beta chain) was sequenced in a study of blood T cell repertoires in COVID-19. Looking at the study overall: Samples representing acute and convalescent COVID-19 were sourced from the United States, Italy and Spain. In each case, the material was cDNA or gDNA derived from T cells, B-cell-depleted T cells, or PBMCs.

Germline V CDR1 and CDR2: MNHEY, SMNVEV (reference sequence). The ends lost 3 bases at V and 8 bases at J; junction bases unmatched: 9. This CDR3 spans 15 amino acids. Authors' analysis steps: By means of reference gene primer amplification, nucleated cell counts were estimated. Repertoires were generated with immunoSEQ multiplex PCR, while TCRdb's copy carries only in-frame clones and drops some. V, J and clone size were drawn from that table, and D and trimming were deduced from the DNA. The sample records some 460,000 clones, about 90% being singletons. Sequenced: PBMCs or T cells enriched from blood (not recorded which). This TCR came from a woman under 30 who had recovered from COVID-19. The chain combines TRBV27 with TRBJ2-1; TRBD2 matches at 8 bases. In nucleotides, the CDR3 is TGTGCCAGCAGTTTTGTGGTAGCGGGGAACGATGAGCAGTTCTTC. Protein product: CASSFVVAGNDEQFF.